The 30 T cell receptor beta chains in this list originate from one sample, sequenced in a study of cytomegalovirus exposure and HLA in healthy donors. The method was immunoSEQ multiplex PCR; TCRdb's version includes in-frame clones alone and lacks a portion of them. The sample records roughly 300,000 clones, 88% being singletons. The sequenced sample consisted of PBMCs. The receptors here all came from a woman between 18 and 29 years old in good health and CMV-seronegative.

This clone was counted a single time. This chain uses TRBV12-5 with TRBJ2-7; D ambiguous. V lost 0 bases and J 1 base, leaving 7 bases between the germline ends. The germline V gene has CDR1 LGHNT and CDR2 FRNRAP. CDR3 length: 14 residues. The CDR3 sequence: CASGLVPTSYEQYF. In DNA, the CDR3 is TGTGCTAGTGGTTTGGTACCGACATCCTACGAGCAGTACTTC.

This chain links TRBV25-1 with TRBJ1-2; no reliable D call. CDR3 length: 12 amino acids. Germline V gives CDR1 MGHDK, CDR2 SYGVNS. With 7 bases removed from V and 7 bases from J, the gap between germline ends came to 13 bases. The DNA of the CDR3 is TGTGCCAGCACCGACGGGAGAATTGGCTACACCTTC. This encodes CASTDGRIGYTF.

The CDR3 here is CASSEGLADYNEQFF. CDR3 sequence (DNA): TGTGCCAGCAGTGAGGGACTAGCGGATTACAATGAGCAGTTCTTC. The gene calls are TRBV2 and TRBJ2-1, with 11 bases identical to TRBD2. Germline V gives CDR1 SNHLY, CDR2 FYNNEI. The CDR3 length is 15 residues. The ends lost 3 bases at V and 4 bases at J; junction bases unmatched: 2.

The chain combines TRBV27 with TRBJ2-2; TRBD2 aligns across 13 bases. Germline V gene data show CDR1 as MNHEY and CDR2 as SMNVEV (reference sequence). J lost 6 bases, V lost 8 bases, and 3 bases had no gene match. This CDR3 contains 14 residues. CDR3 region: CASRTSGSSGELFF. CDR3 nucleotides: TGTGCCAGCCGGACTAGCGGGAGTTCCGGGGAGCTGTTTTTT.

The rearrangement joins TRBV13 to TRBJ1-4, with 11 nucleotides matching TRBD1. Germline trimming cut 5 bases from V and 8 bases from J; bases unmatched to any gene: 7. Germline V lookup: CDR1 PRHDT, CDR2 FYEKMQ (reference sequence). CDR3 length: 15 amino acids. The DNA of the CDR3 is TGTGCCAGCAGCCTACGGACAGGGGGCCAGGAAAAACTGTTTTTT. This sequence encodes CASSLRTGGQEKLFF.

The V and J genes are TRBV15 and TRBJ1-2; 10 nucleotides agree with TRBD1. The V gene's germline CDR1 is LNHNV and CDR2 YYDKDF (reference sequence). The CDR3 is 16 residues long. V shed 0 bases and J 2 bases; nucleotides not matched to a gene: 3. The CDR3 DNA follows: TGTGCCACCAGCAGAGATAAGGGACAGGGGAACTATGGCTACACCTTC. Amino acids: CATSRDKGQGNYGYTF.

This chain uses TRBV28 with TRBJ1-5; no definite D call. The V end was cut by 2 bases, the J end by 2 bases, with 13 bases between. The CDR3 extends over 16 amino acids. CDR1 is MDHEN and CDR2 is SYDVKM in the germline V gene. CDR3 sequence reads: CASSLVLVDGNQPQHF. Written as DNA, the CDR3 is TGTGCCAGCAGTTTAGTATTGGTAGATGGCAATCAGCCCCAGCATTTT.

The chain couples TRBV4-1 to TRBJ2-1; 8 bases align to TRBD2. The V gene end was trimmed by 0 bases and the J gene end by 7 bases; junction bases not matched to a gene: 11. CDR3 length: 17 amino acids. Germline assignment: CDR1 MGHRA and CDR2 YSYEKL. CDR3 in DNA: TGCGCCAGCAGCCAAGATTTGGCGAGCGGGAGTAGGAATGAGCAGTTCTTC. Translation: CASSQDLASGSRNEQFF.

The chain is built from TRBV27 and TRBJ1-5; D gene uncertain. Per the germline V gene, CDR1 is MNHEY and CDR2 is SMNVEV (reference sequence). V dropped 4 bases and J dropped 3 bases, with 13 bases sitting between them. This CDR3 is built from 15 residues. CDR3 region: CASSSGGMVNQPQHF. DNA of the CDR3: TGTGCCAGCAGTTCGGGAGGTATGGTCAATCAGCCCCAGCATTTT.

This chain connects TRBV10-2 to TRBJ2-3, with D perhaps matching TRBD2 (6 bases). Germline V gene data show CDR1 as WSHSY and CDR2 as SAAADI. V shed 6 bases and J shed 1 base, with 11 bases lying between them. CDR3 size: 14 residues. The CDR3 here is CASRVGTRTDTQYF. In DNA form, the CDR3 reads TGCGCCAGCAGGGTGGGGACTCGCACAGATACGCAGTATTTT.

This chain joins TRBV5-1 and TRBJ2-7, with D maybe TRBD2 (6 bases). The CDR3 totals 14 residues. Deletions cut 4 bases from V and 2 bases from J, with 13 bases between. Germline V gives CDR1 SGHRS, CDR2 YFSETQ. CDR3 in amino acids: CASSPGDGTYEQYF. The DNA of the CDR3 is TGCGCCAGCAGCCCGGGGGATGGTACCTACGAGCAGTACTTC.

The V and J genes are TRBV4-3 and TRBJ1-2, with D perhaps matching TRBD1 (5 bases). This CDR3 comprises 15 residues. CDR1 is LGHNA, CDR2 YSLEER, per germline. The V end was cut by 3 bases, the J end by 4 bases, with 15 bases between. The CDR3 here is CASSQRQGGFYGYTF. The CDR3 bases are TGCGCCAGCAGCCAGCGCCAGGGAGGGTTCTATGGCTACACCTTC.

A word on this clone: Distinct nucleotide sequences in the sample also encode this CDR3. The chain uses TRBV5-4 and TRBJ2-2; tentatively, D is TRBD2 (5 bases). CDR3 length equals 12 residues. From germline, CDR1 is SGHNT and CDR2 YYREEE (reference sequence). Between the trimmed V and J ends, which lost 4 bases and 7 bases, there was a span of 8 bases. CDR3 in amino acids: CASSLRGGELFF. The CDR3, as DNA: TGTGCCAGCAGCCTACGGGGCGGGGAGCTGTTTTTT. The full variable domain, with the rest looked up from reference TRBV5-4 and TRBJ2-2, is ETGVTQSPTHLIKTRGQQVTLRCSSQSGHNTVSWYQQALGQGPQFIFQYYREEENGRGNFPPRFSGLQFPNYSSELNVNALELDDSALYLCASSLRGGELFFGEGSRLTVL.

This CDR3 is CASGGRGETQYF. CDR3 sequence (DNA): TGTGCCAGCGGAGGGAGGGGAGAGACCCAGTACTTC. The chain employs TRBV9 and TRBJ2-5; 7 bases align to TRBD2. The CDR3 spans 12 residues. The V gene end was trimmed by 7 bases and the J gene end by 4 bases; junction bases not matched to a gene: 4. Germline CDR1 is SGDLS and CDR2 is YYNGEE.

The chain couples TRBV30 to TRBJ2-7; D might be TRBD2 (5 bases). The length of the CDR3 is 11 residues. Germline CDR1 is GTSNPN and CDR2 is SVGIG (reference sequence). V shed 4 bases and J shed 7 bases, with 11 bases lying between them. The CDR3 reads CAWKVTGEQYF. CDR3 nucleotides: TGTGCCTGGAAGGTGACGGGGGAGCAGTACTTC.

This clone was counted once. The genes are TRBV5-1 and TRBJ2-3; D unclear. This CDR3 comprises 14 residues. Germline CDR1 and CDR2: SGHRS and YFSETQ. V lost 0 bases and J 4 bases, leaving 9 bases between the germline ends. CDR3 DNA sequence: TGCGCCAGCAGCTTGGAGCTAGGTGCAGATACGCAGTATTTT. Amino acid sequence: CASSLELGADTQYF.

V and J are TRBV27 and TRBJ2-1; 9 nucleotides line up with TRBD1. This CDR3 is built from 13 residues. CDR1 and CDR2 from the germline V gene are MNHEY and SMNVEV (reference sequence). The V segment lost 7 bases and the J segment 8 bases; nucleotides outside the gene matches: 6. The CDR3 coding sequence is TGTGCCAGCAAGACAGGGGGTAGCTATGAGCAGTTCTTC. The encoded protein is CASKTGGSYEQFF.

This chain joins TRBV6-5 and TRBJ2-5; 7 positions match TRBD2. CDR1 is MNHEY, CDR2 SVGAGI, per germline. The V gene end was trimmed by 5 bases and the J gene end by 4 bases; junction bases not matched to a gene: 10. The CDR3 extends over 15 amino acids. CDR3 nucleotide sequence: TGTGCCAGCAGTATAGGGCTAGCGGTGGCAGAGACCCAGTACTTC. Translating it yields CASSIGLAVAETQYF.

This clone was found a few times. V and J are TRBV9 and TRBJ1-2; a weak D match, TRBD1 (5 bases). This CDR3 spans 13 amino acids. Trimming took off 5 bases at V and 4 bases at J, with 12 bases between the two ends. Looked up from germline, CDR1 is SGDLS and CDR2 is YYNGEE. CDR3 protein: CASSGGGTYGYTF. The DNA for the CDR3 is TGTGCCAGCAGTGGAGGAGGGACCTATGGCTACACCTTC.

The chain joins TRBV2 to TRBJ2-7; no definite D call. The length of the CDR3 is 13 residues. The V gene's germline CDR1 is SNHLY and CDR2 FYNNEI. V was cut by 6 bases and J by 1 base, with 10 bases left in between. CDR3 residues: CASSGTASYEQYF. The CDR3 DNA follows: TGTGCCAGCAGCGGCACAGCTTCCTACGAGCAGTACTTC.

The CDR3 DNA sequence: TGTGGGACTAGCGGGAGTGTCATGTCCAATGAGCAGTTCTTC. Translation gives CGTSGSVMSNEQFF. The chain links TRBV6-5 to TRBJ2-1; 13 nucleotides line up with TRBD2. The CDR3 has 14 residues. Germline CDR1 reads MNHEY; CDR2 reads SVGAGI.

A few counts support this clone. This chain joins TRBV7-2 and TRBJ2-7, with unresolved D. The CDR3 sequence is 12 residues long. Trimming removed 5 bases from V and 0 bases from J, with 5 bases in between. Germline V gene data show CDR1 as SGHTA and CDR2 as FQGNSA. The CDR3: CASSQDSYEQYF. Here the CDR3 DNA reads TGTGCCAGCAGCCAGGACTCCTACGAGCAGTACTTC.

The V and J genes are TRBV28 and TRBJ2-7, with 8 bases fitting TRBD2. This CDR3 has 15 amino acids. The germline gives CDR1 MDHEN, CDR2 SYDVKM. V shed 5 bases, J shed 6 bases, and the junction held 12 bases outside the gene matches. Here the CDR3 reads CASSPTSGAPSEQYF. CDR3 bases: TGTGCCAGCAGTCCCACTAGCGGAGCTCCTAGCGAGCAGTACTTC.

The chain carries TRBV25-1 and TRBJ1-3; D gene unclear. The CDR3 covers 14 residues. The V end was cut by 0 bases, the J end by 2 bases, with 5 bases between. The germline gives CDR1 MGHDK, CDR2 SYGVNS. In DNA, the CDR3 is TGTGCCAGCAGTGAATACGGGGCTGGAAACACCATATATTTT. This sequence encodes CASSEYGAGNTIYF.

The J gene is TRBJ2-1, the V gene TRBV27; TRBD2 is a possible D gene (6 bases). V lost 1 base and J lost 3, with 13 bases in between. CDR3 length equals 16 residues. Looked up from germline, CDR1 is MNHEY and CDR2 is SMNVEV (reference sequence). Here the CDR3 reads CASSLLTAGVYNEQFF. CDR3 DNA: TGTGCCAGCAGTTTATTGACAGCGGGCGTCTACAATGAGCAGTTCTTC.

CDR3 sequence (DNA): TGTGCCAGCAGCTCCCAGGGGGACTATGGCTACACCTTC. The encoded protein is CASSSQGDYGYTF. The rearrangement joins TRBV11-2 to TRBJ1-2; 7 bases line up with TRBD1. With V trimmed by 4 bases and J by 3 bases, 2 bases remained unmatched. The CDR3 runs 13 residues. Germline CDR1 is SGHAT and CDR2 is FQNNGV.

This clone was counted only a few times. This chain's CDR3 is CAWSVLGGASGYTF. CDR3 nucleotides: TGTGCCTGGAGTGTACTTGGGGGCGCTTCTGGCTACACCTTC. The chain uses TRBV30 and TRBJ1-2; D might be TRBD1 (6 bases). The length of the CDR3 is 14 residues. Trimming took off 0 bases at V and 7 bases at J, with 15 bases between the two ends. CDR1 is GTSNPN and CDR2 is SVGIG in the germline V gene (reference sequence).

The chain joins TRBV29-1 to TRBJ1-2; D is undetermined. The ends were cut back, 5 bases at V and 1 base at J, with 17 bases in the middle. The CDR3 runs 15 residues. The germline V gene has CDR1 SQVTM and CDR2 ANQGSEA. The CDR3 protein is CSVFGGGRNNYGYTF. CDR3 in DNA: TGCAGCGTTTTTGGCGGCGGCAGAAATAACTATGGCTACACCTTC.

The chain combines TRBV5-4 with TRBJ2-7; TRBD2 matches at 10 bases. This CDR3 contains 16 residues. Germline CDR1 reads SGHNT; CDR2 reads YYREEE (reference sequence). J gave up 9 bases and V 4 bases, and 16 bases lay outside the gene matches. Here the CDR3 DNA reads TGTGCCAGCAGCCAGGGTGGGCTAGCGGGAGAGATGGGGCAGTACTTC. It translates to CASSQGGLAGEMGQYF. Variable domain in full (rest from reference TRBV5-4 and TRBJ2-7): ETGVTQSPTHLIKTRGQQVTLRCSSQSGHNTVSWYQQALGQGPQFIFQYYREEENGRGNFPPRFSGLQFPNYSSELNVNALELDDSALYLCASSQGGLAGEMGQYFGPGTRLTVT.

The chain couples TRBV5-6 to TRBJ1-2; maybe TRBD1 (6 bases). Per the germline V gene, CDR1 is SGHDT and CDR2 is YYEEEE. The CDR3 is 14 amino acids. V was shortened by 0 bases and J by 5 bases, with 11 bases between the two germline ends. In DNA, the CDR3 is TGTGCCAGCAGCTTGGGGACAGACGGATATGGCTACACCTTC. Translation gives CASSLGTDGYGYTF.